This T cell receptor (beta chain) appears in the sequencing data of a study of blood T cell repertoires in COVID-19. Profiled with immunoSEQ multiplex PCR; TCRdb holds only in-frame clones, not every one. The repertoire holds around 94,000 clones, about 82% seen once, with 3.4% in the top ten. The CDR3 sequence is 14 residues long. CDR1 KGHSH and CDR2 LQKENI come from the germline V gene. Losses at the gene ends were 3 bases for V and 6 bases for J; bases not matched to a gene: 7. This clone was observed a handful of times. V gene TRBV18 combines with J gene TRBJ2-7; 8 bases match TRBD1. The sequencing sample was made of peripheral blood. The sequence came from a man aged 50 or older with acute or convalescent COVID-19. CDR3 sequence reads: CASSPQDRVGEQYF. Written as DNA, the CDR3 is TGTGCCAGCTCACCTCAGGACAGGGTCGGCGAGCAGTACTTC.